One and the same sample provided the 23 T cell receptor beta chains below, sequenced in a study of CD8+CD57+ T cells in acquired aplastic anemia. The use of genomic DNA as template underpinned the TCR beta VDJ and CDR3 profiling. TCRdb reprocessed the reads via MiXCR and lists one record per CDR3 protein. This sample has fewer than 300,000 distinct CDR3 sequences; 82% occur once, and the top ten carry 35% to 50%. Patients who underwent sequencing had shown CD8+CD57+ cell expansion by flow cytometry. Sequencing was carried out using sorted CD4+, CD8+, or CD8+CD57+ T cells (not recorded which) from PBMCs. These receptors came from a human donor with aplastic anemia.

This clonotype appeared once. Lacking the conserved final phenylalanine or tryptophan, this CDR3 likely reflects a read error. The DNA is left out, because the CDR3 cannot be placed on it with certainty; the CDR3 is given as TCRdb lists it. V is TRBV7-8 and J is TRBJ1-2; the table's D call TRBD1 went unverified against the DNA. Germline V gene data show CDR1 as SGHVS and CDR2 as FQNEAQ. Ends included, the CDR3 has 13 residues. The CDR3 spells CASSLARGPGSHY.

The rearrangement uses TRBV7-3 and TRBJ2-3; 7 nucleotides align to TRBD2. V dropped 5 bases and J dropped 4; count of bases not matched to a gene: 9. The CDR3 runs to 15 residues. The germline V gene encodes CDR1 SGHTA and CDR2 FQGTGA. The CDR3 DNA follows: TGTGCCAGCAGCGAGACTAGCAGTCTTGCAGATACGCAGTATTTT. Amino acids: CASSETSSLADTQYF.

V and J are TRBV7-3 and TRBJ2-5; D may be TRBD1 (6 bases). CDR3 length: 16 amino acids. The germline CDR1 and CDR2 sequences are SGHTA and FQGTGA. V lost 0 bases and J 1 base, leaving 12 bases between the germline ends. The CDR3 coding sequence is TGTGCCAGCAGCTTAACGCCTGGGACAATCCAAGAGACCCAGTACTTC. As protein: CASSLTPGTIQETQYF.

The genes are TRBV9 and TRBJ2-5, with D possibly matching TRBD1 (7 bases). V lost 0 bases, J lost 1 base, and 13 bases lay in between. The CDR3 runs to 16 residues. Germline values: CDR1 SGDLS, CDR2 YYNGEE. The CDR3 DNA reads TGTGCCAGCAGCGTAGCAGGGGGGATAGGCCAAGAGACCCAGTACTTC. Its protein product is CASSVAGGIGQETQYF.

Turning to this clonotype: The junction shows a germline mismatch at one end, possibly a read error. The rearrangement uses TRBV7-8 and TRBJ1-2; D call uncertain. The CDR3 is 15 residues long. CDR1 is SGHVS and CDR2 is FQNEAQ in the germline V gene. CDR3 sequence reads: CASSLASNTEKLLSF. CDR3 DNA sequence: TGTGCCAGCAGCTTAGCATCCAATACTGAAAAACTGCTTTCCTTC. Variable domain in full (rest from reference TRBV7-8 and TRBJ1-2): GAGVSQSPRYKVAKRGQDVALRCDPISGHVSLFWYQQALGQGPEFLTYFQNEAQLDKSGLPSDRFFAERPEGSVSTLKIQRTQQEDSAVYLCASSLASNTEKLLSFGSGTRLTVV.

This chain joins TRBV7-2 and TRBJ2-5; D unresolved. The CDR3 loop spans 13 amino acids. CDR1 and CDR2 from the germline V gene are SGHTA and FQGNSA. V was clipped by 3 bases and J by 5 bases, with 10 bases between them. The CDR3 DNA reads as TGTGCCAGCAGCTTGAGGCGTCGGGAGACCCAGTACTTC. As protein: CASSLRRRETQYF.

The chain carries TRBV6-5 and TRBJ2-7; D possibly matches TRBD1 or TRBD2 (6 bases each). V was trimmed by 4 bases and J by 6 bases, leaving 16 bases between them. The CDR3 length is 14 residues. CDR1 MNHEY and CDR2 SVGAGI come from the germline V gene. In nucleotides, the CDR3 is TGTGCCAGCAGTTCCACCGGGGGCATGGTCGAGCAGTACTTC. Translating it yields CASSSTGGMVEQYF.

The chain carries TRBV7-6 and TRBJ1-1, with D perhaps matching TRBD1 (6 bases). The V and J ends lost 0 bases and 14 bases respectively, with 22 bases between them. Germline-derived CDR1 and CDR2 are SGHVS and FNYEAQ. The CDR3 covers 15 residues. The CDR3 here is CASSLAHGTKKTPFF. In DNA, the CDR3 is TGTGCCAGCAGCTTAGCCCACGGGACAAAAAAGACCCCGTTCTTT.

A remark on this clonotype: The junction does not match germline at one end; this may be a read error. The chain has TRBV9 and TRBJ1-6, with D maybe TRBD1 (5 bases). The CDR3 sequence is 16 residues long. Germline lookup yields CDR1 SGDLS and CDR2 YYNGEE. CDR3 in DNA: TGTGCCAGCAGCTTGGGGGAGGGCGAATATACTTCACCCCTCCACTTT. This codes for CASSLGEGEYTSPLHF.

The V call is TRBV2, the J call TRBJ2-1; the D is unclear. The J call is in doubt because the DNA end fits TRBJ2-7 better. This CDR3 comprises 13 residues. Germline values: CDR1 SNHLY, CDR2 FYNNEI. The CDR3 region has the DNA TGTGCCAGCGGGCACGGGCTAACGGAAACGCAGTACTTC. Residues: CASGHGLTETQYF.

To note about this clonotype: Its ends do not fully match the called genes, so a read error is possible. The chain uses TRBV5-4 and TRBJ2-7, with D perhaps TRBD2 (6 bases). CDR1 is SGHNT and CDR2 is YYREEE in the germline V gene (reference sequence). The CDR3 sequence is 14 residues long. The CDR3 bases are TGCGCCAGCAGCTTTACTAACGGGGGAAAAGAGCAGTACTTC. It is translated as CASSFTNGGKEQYF.

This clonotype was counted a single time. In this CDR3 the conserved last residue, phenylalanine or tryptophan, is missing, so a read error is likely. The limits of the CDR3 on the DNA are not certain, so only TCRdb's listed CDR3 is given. The CDR3 spells CACSVGSDNEYY. The chain is built from TRBV7-6 and TRBJ2-3. The CDR3 is 12 amino acids long, termini counted. From germline, CDR1 is SGHVS and CDR2 FNYEAQ.

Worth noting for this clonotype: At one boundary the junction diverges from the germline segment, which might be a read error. For the CDR3, the DNA is TGTGCCAGCAGTACGACTGGAGGCGCCGACGATGGGTACTTCTTC. Encoded protein: CASSTTGGADDGYFF. The rearrangement joins TRBV2 to TRBJ1-2; D call uncertain. CDR1 is SNHLY and CDR2 is FYNNEI in the germline V gene. The CDR3 covers 15 residues.

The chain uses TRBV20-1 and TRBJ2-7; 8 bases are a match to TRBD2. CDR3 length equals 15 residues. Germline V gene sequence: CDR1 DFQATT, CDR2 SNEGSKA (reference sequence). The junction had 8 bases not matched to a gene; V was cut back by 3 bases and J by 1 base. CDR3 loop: CSASFLAGASYEQYF. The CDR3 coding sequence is TGCAGTGCTAGTTTCCTAGCGGGCGCTTCCTACGAGCAGTACTTC.

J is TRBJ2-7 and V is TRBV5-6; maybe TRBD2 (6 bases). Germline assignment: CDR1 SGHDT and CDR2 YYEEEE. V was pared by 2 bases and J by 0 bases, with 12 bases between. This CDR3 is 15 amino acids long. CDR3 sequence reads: CASSFRENLSYEQYF. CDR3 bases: TGTGCCAGCAGCTTCCGGGAGAACCTCTCCTACGAGCAGTACTTC.

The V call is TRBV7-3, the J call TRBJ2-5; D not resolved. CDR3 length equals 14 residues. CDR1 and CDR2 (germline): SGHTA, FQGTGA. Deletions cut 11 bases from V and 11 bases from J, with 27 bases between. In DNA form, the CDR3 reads TGTGCCTGCGAGGTAGAGGCGTACCACGTGACACAGTACTTC. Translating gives CACEVEAYHVTQYF.

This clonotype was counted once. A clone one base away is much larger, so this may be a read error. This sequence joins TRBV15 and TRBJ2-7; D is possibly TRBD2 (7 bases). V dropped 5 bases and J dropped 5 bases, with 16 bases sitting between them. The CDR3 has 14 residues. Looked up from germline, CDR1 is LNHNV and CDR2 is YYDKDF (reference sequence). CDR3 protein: CATSGGGLPHEQYF. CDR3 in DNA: TGTGCCACCAGCGGCGGGGGCCTGCCCCACGAGCAGTACTTC.

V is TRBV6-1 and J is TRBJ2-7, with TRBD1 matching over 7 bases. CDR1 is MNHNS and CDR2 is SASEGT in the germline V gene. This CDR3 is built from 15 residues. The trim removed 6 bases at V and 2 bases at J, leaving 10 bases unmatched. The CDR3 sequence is CASRSRTGDTYEQYF. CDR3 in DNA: TGTGCCAGCAGATCAAGGACAGGCGACACCTACGAGCAGTACTTC.

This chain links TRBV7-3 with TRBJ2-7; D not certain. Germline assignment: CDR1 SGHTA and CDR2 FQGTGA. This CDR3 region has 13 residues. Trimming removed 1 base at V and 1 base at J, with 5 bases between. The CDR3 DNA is TGTGCCAGCAGCTTAAGCAGGTCCTACGAGCAGTACTTC. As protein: CASSLSRSYEQYF.

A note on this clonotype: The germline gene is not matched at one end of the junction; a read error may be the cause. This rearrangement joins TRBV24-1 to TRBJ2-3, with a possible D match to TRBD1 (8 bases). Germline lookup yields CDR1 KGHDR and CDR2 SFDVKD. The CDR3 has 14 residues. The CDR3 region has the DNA TGTGCCACCGGGACAGGCGGGAGTCGGGATGCGCAGTATTTC. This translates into CATGTGGSRDAQYF.

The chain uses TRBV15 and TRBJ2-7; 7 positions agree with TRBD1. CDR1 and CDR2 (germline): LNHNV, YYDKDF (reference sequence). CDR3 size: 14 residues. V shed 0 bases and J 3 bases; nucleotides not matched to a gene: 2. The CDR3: CATSRDRGYYEQYF. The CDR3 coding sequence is TGTGCCACCAGCAGAGACAGGGGGTACTACGAGCAGTACTTC.

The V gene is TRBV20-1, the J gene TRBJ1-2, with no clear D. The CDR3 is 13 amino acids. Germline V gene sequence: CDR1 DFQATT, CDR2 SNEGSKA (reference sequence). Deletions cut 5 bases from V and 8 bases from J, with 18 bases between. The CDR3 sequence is CSAGVSELTGYTF. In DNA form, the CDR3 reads TGCAGTGCTGGGGTGTCTGAGCTCACCGGCTACACCTTC.

The CDR3 protein is CASSSHRGETPLHYEQYV. Written as DNA, the CDR3 is TGTGCCAGCAGTTCACACAGGGGCGAGACACCCCTCCACTACGAGCAGTACGTC. The chain couples TRBV7-6 to TRBJ2-7, with 7 bases matching TRBD1. The CDR3 totals 18 residues. With 6 bases clipped from V and 3 bases from J, the junction kept 20 bases outside the gene matches. Looked up from germline, CDR1 is SGHVS and CDR2 is FNYEAQ.